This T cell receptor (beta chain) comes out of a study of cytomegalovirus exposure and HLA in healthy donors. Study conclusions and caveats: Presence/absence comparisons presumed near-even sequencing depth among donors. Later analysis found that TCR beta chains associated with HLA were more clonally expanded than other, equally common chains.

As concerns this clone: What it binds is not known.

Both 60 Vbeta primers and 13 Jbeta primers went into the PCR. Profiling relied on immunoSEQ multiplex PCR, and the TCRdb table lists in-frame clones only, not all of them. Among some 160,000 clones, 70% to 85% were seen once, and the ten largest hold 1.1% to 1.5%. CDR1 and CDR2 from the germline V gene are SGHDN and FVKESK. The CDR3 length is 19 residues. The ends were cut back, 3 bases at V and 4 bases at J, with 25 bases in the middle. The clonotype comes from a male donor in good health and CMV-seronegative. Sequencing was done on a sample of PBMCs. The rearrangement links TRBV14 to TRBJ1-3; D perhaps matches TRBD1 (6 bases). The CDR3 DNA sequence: TGTGCCAGCAGCCAGAGGGGTCTAAGGGTTCAGGGGACCGGAAACACCATATATTTT. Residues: CASSQRGLRVQGTGNTIYF.